This T cell receptor (beta chain) was recorded in a study of blood T cell repertoires in COVID-19. Study information: Donors in the United States, Italy and Spain gave samples during acute or convalescent COVID-19. Sample material is recorded as cDNA or gDNA derived from T cells, B-cell-depleted T cells, or PBMCs.

Generated by immunoSEQ multiplex PCR, the TCRdb table keeps only in-frame clones and is missing some. The table records approximately 300,000 clones, 85% of them present only once. V dropped 5 bases and J dropped 10 bases, with 18 bases sitting between them. This CDR3 has 13 amino acids. Germline CDR1 is SGHTS and CDR2 is YDEGEE. Cohorts were determined from participant-reported clinical history. The origin of this receptor is a woman aged 25 to 39 who had been exposed to COVID-19. This rearrangement joins TRBV5-8 to TRBJ1-1; D gene ambiguous. The sequenced sample consisted of PBMCs or T cells enriched from blood (not recorded which). DNA for the CDR3: TGTGCCAGCAGTTCCGGACTGGATTTGGTAGCTTTCTTT. This encodes CASSSGLDLVAFF. Looking up the rest from reference TRBV5-8 and TRBJ1-1 gives the full variable domain: EAGVTQSPTHLIKTRGQQATLRCSPISGHTSVYWYQQALGLGLQFLLWYDEGEERNRGNFPPRFSGRQFPNYSSELNVNALELEDSALYLCASSSGLDLVAFFGQGTRLTVV.